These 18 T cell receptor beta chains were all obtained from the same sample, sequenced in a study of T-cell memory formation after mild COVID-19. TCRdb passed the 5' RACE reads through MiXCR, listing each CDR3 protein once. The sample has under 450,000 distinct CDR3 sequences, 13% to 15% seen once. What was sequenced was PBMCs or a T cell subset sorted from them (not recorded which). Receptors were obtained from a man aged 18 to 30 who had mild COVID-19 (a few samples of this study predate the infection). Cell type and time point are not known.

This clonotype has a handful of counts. CDR3: CASSLNRQMYTDTQYF. The CDR3, as DNA: TGCGCCAGCAGTTTAAATAGACAGATGTACACAGATACGCAGTATTTT. The chain couples TRBV5-1 to TRBJ2-3; weak D call: TRBD1 (5 bases). The V and J ends lost 5 bases and 2 bases respectively, with 18 bases between them. Per the germline V gene, CDR1 is SGHRS and CDR2 is YFSETQ. CDR3 size: 16 residues.

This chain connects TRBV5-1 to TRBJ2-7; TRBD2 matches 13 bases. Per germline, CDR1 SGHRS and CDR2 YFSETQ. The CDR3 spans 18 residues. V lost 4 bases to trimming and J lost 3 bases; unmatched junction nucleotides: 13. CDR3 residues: CASSLGDTSGGEIYEQYF. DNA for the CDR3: TGCGCCAGCAGCCTAGGCGATACTAGCGGGGGGGAAATCTACGAGCAGTACTTC.

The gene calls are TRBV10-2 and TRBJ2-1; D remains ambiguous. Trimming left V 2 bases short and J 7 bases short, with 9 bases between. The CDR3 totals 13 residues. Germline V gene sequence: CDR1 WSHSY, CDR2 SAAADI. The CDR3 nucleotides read TGCGCCAGCAGTGAGAATTCGAGAAATGAGCAGTTCTTC. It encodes CASSENSRNEQFF.

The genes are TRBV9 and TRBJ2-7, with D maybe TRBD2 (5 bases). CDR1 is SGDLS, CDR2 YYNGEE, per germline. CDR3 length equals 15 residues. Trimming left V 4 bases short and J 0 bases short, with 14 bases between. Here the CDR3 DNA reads TGTGCCAGCAGCTTATCAGTTGGGAGCTCCTACGAGCAGTACTTC. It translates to CASSLSVGSSYEQYF.

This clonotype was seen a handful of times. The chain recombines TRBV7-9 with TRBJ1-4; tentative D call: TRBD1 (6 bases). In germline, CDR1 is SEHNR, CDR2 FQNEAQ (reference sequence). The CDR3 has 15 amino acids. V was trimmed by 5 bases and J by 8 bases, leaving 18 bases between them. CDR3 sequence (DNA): TGTGCCAGCAGCGACCCGACAGGAGTAAGAGAAAAACTGTTTTTT. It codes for CASSDPTGVREKLFF.

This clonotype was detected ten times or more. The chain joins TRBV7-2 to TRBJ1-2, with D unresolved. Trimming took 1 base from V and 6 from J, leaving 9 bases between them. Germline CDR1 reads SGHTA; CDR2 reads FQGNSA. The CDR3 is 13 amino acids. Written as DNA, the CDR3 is TGTGCCAGCAGCTTAGGTCCCCTAGATGGCTACACCTTC. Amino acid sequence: CASSLGPLDGYTF.

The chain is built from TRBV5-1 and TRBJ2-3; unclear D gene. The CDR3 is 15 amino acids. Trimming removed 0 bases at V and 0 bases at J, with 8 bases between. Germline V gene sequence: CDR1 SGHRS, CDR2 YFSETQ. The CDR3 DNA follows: TGCGCCAGCAGCTTGGACGTTCATAGCACAGATACGCAGTATTTT. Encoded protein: CASSLDVHSTDTQYF.

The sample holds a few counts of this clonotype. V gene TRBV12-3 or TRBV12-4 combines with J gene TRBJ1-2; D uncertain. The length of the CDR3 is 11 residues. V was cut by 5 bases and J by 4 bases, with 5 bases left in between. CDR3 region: CASSTLYGYTF. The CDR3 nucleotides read TGTGCCAGCAGTACCCTCTATGGCTACACCTTC.

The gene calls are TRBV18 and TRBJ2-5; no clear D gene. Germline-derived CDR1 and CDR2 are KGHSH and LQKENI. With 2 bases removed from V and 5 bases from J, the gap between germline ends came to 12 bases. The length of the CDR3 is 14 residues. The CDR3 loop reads CASSPSNWVETQYF. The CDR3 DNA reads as TGTGCCAGCTCACCAAGCAACTGGGTCGAGACCCAGTACTTC.

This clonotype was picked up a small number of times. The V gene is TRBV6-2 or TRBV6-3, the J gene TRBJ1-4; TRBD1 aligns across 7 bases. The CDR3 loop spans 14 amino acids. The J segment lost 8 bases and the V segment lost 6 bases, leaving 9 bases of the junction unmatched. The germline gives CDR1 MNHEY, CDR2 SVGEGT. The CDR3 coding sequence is TGTGCCAGCAGCCCCAGGGGGGCCGAAGAAAAACTGTTTTTT. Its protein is CASSPRGAEEKLFF.

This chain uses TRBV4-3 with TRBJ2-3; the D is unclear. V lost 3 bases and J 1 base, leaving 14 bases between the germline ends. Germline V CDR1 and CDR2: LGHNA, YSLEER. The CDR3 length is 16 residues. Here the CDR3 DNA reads TGCGCCAGCAGCCATTATGCAGCACCAGGCACAGATACGCAGTATTTT. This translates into CASSHYAAPGTDTQYF.

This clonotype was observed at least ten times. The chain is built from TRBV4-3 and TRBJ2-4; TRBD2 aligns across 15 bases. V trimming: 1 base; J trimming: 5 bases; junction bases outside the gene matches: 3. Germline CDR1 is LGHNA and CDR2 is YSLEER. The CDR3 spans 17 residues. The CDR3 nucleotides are TGCGCCAGCAGCCAAGGGACTAGCGGGGGGGTTGAAAACATTCAGTACTTC. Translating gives CASSQGTSGGVENIQYF.

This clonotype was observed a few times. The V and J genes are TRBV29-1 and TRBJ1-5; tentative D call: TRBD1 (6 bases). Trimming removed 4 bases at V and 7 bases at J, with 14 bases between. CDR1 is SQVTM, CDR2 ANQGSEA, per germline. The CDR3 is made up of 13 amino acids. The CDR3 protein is CSVGQVSRQPQHF. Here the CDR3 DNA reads TGCAGCGTTGGACAGGTGTCTAGGCAGCCCCAGCATTTT.

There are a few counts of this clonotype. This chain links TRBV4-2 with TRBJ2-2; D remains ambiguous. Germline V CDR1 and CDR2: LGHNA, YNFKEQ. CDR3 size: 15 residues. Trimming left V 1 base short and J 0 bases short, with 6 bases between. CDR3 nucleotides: TGTGCCAGCAGCCAAGTGGGCCCGAACACCGGGGAGCTGTTTTTT. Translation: CASSQVGPNTGELFF.

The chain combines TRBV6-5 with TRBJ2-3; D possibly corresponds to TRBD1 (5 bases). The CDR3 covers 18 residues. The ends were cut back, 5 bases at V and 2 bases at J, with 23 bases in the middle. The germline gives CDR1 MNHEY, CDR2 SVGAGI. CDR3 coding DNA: TGTGCCAGCAGTCCTCGGGCTAGGGGATCTTCCGCCACAGATACGCAGTATTTT. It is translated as CASSPRARGSSATDTQYF.

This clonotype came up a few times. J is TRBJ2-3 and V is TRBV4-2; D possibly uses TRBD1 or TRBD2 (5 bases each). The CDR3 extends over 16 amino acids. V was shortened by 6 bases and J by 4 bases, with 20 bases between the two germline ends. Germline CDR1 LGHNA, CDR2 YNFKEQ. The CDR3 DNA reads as TGTGCCAGCAGACCCTCAGGGACCGCCGGCGCAGATACGCAGTATTTT. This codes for CASRPSGTAGADTQYF.

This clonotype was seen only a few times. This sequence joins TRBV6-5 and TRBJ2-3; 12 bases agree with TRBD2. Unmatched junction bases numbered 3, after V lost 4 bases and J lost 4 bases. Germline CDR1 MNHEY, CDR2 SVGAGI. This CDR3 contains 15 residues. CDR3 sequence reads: CASSSSGGVPDTQYF. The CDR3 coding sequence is TGTGCCAGCAGTTCTAGCGGGGGGGTTCCAGATACGCAGTATTTT.

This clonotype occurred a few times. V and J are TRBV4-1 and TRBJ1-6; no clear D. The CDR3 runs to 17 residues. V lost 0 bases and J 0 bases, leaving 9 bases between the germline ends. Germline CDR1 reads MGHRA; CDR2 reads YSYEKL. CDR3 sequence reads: CASSQDPGSSYNSPLHF. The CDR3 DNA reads TGCGCCAGCAGCCAAGATCCGGGGAGCTCCTATAATTCACCCCTCCACTTT.